Below, 6 T cell receptor beta chains from the same sample are listed, as sequenced in a study of CD8 T cells in Susac syndrome. The RNA input was about 0.45 to 1 ug, and it was reverse transcribed with random hexamers. TCRdb re-derived calls from the immunoSEQ multiplex PCR reads in MiXCR, one entry per CDR3 protein. In the table there are under 200,000 distinct CDR3 sequences, more than 90% of which are singletons. The specimen sequenced was CD4+ T cells from PBMCs. The origin of the receptors is a human donor with Susac syndrome.

This chain links TRBV7-3 with TRBJ2-3; D may match TRBD1 or TRBD2 (6 bases each). CDR1 is SGHTA and CDR2 is FQGTGA in the germline V gene. The CDR3 totals 15 residues. Trimming stripped 10 bases from V and 2 bases from J, with 19 bases between. The CDR3 loop reads CATSPWGDNTDTQYF. The CDR3 region has the DNA TGTGCCACGTCCCCGTGGGGGGACAACACAGATACGCAGTATTTT.

The V call is TRBV3-1, the J call TRBJ2-5; D unclear. V was cut by 5 bases and J by 7 bases, with 8 bases left in between. The CDR3 is 11 residues long. Germline CDR1 reads LGHDT; CDR2 reads YNNKEL (reference sequence). In DNA, the CDR3 is TGTGCCAGCAGCGACGGCGGGACCCAGTACTTC. Its protein is CASSDGGTQYF.

This chain joins TRBV27 and TRBJ2-6; unclear D gene. The CDR3 totals 15 residues. CDR1 and CDR2 from the germline V gene are MNHEY and SMNVEV (reference sequence). V was pared by 1 base and J by 0 bases, with 4 bases between. The CDR3: CASSLYISGANVLTF. CDR3 sequence (DNA): TGTGCCAGCAGTTTATATATCTCTGGGGCCAACGTCCTGACTTTC.

This sequence joins TRBV27 and TRBJ2-7, with D unresolved. This CDR3 spans 14 amino acids. Germline lookup yields CDR1 MNHEY and CDR2 SMNVEV (reference sequence). V was shortened by 2 bases and J by 0 bases, with 8 bases between the two germline ends. CDR3 sequence (DNA): TGTGCCAGCAGTTTAGCCATGCTCTCCTACGAGCAGTACTTC. The encoded protein is CASSLAMLSYEQYF.

The rearrangement uses TRBV3-1 and TRBJ1-1; a weak D match, TRBD1 (5 bases). V was trimmed by 5 bases and J by 4 bases, leaving 14 bases between them. The CDR3 extends over 14 amino acids. Germline V lookup: CDR1 LGHDT, CDR2 YNNKEL (reference sequence). This CDR3 is CASSFRTGGTEAFF. The CDR3 DNA sequence: TGTGCCAGCAGCTTCCGGACGGGGGGCACTGAAGCTTTCTTT.

The chain carries TRBV6-1 and TRBJ2-1; the match to TRBD1 covers 9 bases. Trimming cost V 6 bases and J 5 bases; bases outside gene matches: 11. Germline loops: CDR1 MNHNS, CDR2 SASEGT. This CDR3 has 16 residues. CDR3 loop: CASSSVLGQGNNEQFF. CDR3 DNA sequence: TGTGCCAGCAGCTCGGTCCTAGGACAGGGGAACAATGAGCAGTTCTTC.